The 7 T cell receptor beta chains presented below share a single source sample, sequenced in a study of shared clonotypes between healthy human individuals (dated by TCRdb to 2019 to 2021). The receptor library was made with the immunoSEQ multiplex PCR assay. TCRdb provides this immuneACCESS table in a form limited to in-frame rearrangements. Some clones are lacking; in checked studies, under half of them reflect an unresolved V gene, and why the rest are absent is not known. In all, the sample holds some 500,000 clones, and about 96% of those were seen once. The ten largest clones add up to about 0.059% of the sample. The sample comprised naive CD4+ T cells sorted from blood. Interpreted using the paper, the cell subset or site label stands for: CD45RA+ positively selected. Receptors were obtained from a woman between 25 and 40 years old in good health.

This clone has just one count. The CDR3 nucleotides are TGCGCCAGCAAGTCCCGGCAGATTAGCGGGAAGGTGTCCAATGAGCAGTTCTTC. Translating it yields CASKSRQISGKVSNEQFF. This chain joins TRBV4-1 and TRBJ2-1; the match to TRBD2 covers 8 bases. CDR1 MGHRA and CDR2 YSYEKL come from the germline V gene. This CDR3 has 18 amino acids. Unmatched junction bases numbered 20, after V lost 7 bases and J lost 6 bases.

This sequence joins TRBV7-9 and TRBJ2-1; 12 bases agree with TRBD2. V shed 4 bases and J 7 bases; nucleotides not matched to a gene: 11. CDR1 and CDR2 from the germline V gene are SEHNR and FQNEAQ (reference sequence). This CDR3 comprises 17 residues. The CDR3 nucleotides are TGTGCCAGCAGCTCTACTGTAGCCGGGACTAGCGGGAATGAGCAGTTCTTC. Amino acid sequence: CASSSTVAGTSGNEQFF.

The V call is TRBV28, the J call TRBJ2-7; D remains ambiguous. The germline CDR1 and CDR2 sequences are MDHEN and SYDVKM. CDR3 length: 17 residues. Deletions cut 3 bases from V and 0 bases from J, with 18 bases between. The CDR3 sequence: CASSFTLLTPSSYEQYF. The DNA of the CDR3 is TGTGCCAGCAGTTTCACCTTGCTGACACCGAGCTCCTACGAGCAGTACTTC.

The chain is built from TRBV7-9 and TRBJ2-7; a possible D gene is TRBD1 (5 bases). Germline V lookup: CDR1 SEHNR, CDR2 FQNEAQ (reference sequence). Trimming pared 0 bases from V and 5 bases from J, leaving 14 bases between. The length of the CDR3 is 15 residues. The CDR3 DNA sequence: TGTGCCAGCAGCTTAGCCTTTAGGACATTAGACGAGCAGTACTTC. This gives the protein CASSLAFRTLDEQYF.

This clone was found once. The same CDR3 can be traced to other DNA sequences in this sample. This rearrangement joins TRBV5-1 to TRBJ2-5; D is uncertain. The germline V and J ends were trimmed by 4 bases and 5 bases, with 6 bases remaining between them. There are 11 residues in the CDR3. Germline V gene lookup returns CDR1 SGHRS and CDR2 YFSETQ. The CDR3 protein is CASSLSETQYF. The CDR3 DNA reads TGCGCCAGCAGCCTATCGGAGACCCAGTACTTC.

The rearrangement links TRBV27 to TRBJ2-7; D may correspond to TRBD1 or TRBD2 (5 bases each). The length of the CDR3 is 14 residues. Germline V CDR1 and CDR2: MNHEY, SMNVEV (reference sequence). Trimming left V 11 bases short and J 7 bases short, with 24 bases between. The CDR3 protein is CAVGVGQGVGEQYF. Written as DNA, the CDR3 is TGTGCCGTCGGGGTGGGGCAGGGTGTGGGAGAGCAGTACTTC.

J is TRBJ1-4 and V is TRBV2; 7 nucleotides agree with TRBD1. This CDR3 has 14 amino acids. Trimming at V came to 6 bases and at J to 6 bases, leaving 7 bases not matched to a gene. Germline-derived CDR1 and CDR2 are SNHLY and FYNNEI. The CDR3 nucleotides read TGTGCCAGCAGCCGGGACAGCGTGTATGAAAAACTGTTTTTT. It encodes CASSRDSVYEKLFF.